The T cell receptor (beta chain) described here comes from a study of T cell responses to AZD1222 COVID-19 vaccine. Whole-study findings and limits: Two AZD1222 doses significantly raised spike-specific TCR breadth and depth over controls.

Per germline, CDR1 SGHNT and CDR2 YYREEE (reference sequence). This CDR3 is built from 14 residues. V lost 3 bases to trimming and J lost 1 base, with 10 bases between them. This table comes from immunoSEQ multiplex PCR, and its TCRdb copy is limited to in-frame clones, with some not included. The table lists over 150,000 clones, approximately 90% of them singletons, with 6.9% in the top ten. As to this clone: No antigen is known for it.

The sequence came from an adult in good health. This chain uses TRBV5-4 with TRBJ1-1; the D gene is possibly TRBD1 (5 bases). This sample comprised peripheral blood, obtained on day 0 of AZD1222 vaccination. The CDR3 sequence is CASSSGTGNTEAFF. The CDR3 coding sequence is TGTGCCAGCAGCTCCGGGACGGGGAACACTGAAGCTTTCTTT.